Sequencing of this T cell receptor beta chain was carried out in a study of CD8 T cells in ankylosing spondylitis. One entry per CDR3 protein results from TCRdb running MiXCR on the 5' RACE reads. The table includes 250,000 to 350,000 distinct CDR3 sequences, about 19% detected once. This clonotype was observed a few times. The CDR3 has 13 amino acids. Trimming cost V 6 bases and J 7 bases, with 13 bases left between them. This chain uses TRBV12-3 or TRBV12-4 with TRBJ2-1, with D tentatively TRBD2 (5 bases). The TCR comes from a male donor with ankylosing spondylitis or in good health (not recorded which). The sequenced material came from blood, either unsorted or a sorted T cell fraction (not recorded which). DNA for the CDR3: TGTGCCAGCAGCGGACTGCTAGGGAATGAGCAGTTCTTC. Its protein product is CASSGLLGNEQFF.